This T cell receptor (beta chain) came from a study of T cell changes during pregnancy in multiple sclerosis. Only in-frame clones appear in the TCRdb table, and some are missing; sequencing was by immunoSEQ multiplex PCR. The table lists about 70,000 clones, 75% to 95% of them singletons. Trimming took off 8 bases at V and 2 bases at J, with 13 bases between the two ends. Germline values: CDR1 SNHLY, CDR2 FYNNEI. The CDR3 is 13 residues long. The clonotype originates from a female donor with multiple sclerosis, enrolled in a pregnancy study. This specimen consisted of peripheral blood, obtained in the first trimester of pregnancy. The chain carries TRBV2 and TRBJ2-7; D is unclear. CDR3 residues: CASRTVGTYEQYF. CDR3 coding DNA: TGTGCCAGCCGAACTGTGGGCACCTACGAGCAGTACTTC.